The 23 T cell receptor beta chains below come from one sample, sequenced in a study of T cell responses to AZD1222 COVID-19 vaccine. Measured with immunoSEQ multiplex PCR; TCRdb has only the in-frame clones, and not every one. This sample carries roughly 120,000 clones, over 75% of them seen once, and the ten largest clones take about 19%. The sequences come from peripheral blood, collected on day 0 of MenACWY control vaccination. All receptors derive from an adult in good health.

A few counts support this clone. The chain carries TRBV6-1 and TRBJ1-4, with D tentatively TRBD1 (5 bases). Trimming stripped 1 base from V and 11 bases from J, with 17 bases between. Germline V gives CDR1 MNHNS, CDR2 SASEGT. The length of the CDR3 is 15 residues. CDR3 sequence reads: CASSEEDTQWGKLFF. In DNA, the CDR3 is TGTGCCAGCAGTGAAGAGGACACCCAATGGGGGAAACTGTTTTTT.

V and J are TRBV18 and TRBJ1-2, with 10 positions matching TRBD1. CDR1 KGHSH and CDR2 LQKENI come from the germline V gene. This CDR3 region has 14 residues. The V gene end was trimmed by 4 bases and the J gene end by 8 bases; junction bases not matched to a gene: 7. The CDR3 is CASSQGQGTGGYTF. The CDR3 coding sequence is TGTGCCAGCTCACAGGGACAGGGGACTGGAGGCTACACCTTC.

The V and J genes are TRBV29-1 and TRBJ2-2, with 7 bases aligning to TRBD1. J gave up 7 bases and V 8 bases, and 10 bases lay outside the gene matches. This CDR3 comprises 13 residues. Germline loops: CDR1 SQVTM, CDR2 ANQGSEA. The CDR3, as DNA: TGCAGCCATACAGGGGTCTTGGGCGGGGAGCTGTTTTTT. It encodes CSHTGVLGGELFF.

The rearrangement uses TRBV11-3 and TRBJ2-7; D gene ambiguous. The CDR3 sequence is 13 residues long. With 2 bases removed from V and 3 bases from J, the gap between germline ends came to 8 bases. Germline CDR1 and CDR2: SGHNT and YENEEA. The CDR3, as DNA: TGTGCCAGCAGCTTATCCCCAATCTACGAGCAGTACTTC. It translates to CASSLSPIYEQYF.

Here the CDR3 DNA reads TGTGCCAGCAGCTACTATGGGGCGACAGGGGTTTATATTGAGCAGTTCTTC. It codes for CASSYYGATGVYIEQFF. This rearrangement joins TRBV7-9 to TRBJ2-1, with 8 bases aligning to TRBD1. V gave up 4 bases and J gave up 9 bases; unmatched junction bases: 17. Germline V gene sequence: CDR1 SEHNR, CDR2 FQNEAQ (reference sequence). This CDR3 comprises 17 residues.

DNA of the CDR3: TGTGCCAGCAGCGTAGTAGCGCACTCATCCTACGAGCAGTACTTC. It yields the protein CASSVVAHSSYEQYF. The chain has TRBV9 and TRBJ2-7, with D perhaps matching TRBD2 (5 bases). Germline V gene lookup returns CDR1 SGDLS and CDR2 YYNGEE. Trimming took 0 bases from V and 1 from J, leaving 11 bases between them. The CDR3 spans 15 residues.

The chain has TRBV10-2 and TRBJ1-2; D not certain. This CDR3 region has 14 residues. V was cut by 2 bases and J by 1 base, with 8 bases left in between. Germline-derived CDR1 and CDR2 are WSHSY and SAAADI. The CDR3 loop is CASSETWGNYGYTF. The DNA of the CDR3 is TGCGCCAGCAGTGAGACCTGGGGTAACTATGGCTACACCTTC.

The chain combines TRBV10-1 with TRBJ2-3, with no clear D. V gave up 0 bases and J gave up 3 bases, with 4 bases separating them. The CDR3 covers 13 residues. The germline V gene has CDR1 WNHNN and CDR2 SYGVQD (reference sequence). Here the CDR3 reads CASSESQTDTQYF. The CDR3 nucleotides are TGCGCCAGCAGTGAGTCCCAGACAGATACGCAGTATTTT.

The CDR3, as DNA: TGTGCCAGCCAAAACGCGGGGGGCCAACATGGCTACACCTTC. Its translation is CASQNAGGQHGYTF. The chain combines TRBV6-5 with TRBJ1-2; D is possibly TRBD1 (6 bases). Per the germline V gene, CDR1 is MNHEY and CDR2 is SVGAGI. There are 14 residues in the CDR3. V was shortened by 8 bases and J by 6 bases, with 19 bases between the two germline ends.

The genes are TRBV5-1 and TRBJ1-5; TRBD1 is a possible D gene (5 bases). This CDR3 comprises 13 residues. Germline V lookup: CDR1 SGHRS, CDR2 YFSETQ. Trimming cost V 4 bases and J 4 bases, with 9 bases left between them. The CDR3 coding sequence is TGCGCCAGCAGCCGGGACGTTAATCAGCCCCAGCATTTT. Translation gives CASSRDVNQPQHF.

V is TRBV9 and J is TRBJ2-3, with 16 positions matching TRBD2. Germline lookup yields CDR1 SGDLS and CDR2 YYNGEE. V lost 2 bases and J lost 6; bases outside the gene matches: 3. This CDR3 has 16 amino acids. CDR3 DNA: TGTGCCAGCAGCGTCGGGACTAGCGGGAGGGTGGATACGCAGTATTTT. Its protein product is CASSVGTSGRVDTQYF. Full variable domain (outside the CDR3, taken from reference TRBV9 and TRBJ2-3): DSGVTQTPKHLITATGQRVTLRCSPRSGDLSVYWYQQSLDQGLQFLIQYYNGEERAKGNILERFSAQQFPDLHSELNLSSLELGDSALYFCASSVGTSGRVDTQYFGPGTRLTVL.

This chain connects TRBV6-2 or TRBV6-3 to TRBJ2-7; the match to TRBD1 covers 8 bases. V shed 5 bases and J 3 bases; nucleotides not matched to a gene: 3. The CDR3 covers 13 residues. Germline V gene data show CDR1 as MNHEY and CDR2 as SVGEGT. CDR3 DNA sequence: TGTGCCAGCAGTAGGGACAGGAACTACGAGCAGTACTTC. As protein: CASSRDRNYEQYF.

CDR3 amino acids: CASRSGEYEQYF. CDR3 sequence (DNA): TGCGCCAGCAGGTCCGGCGAGTACGAGCAGTACTTC. The J gene is TRBJ2-7, the V gene TRBV5-1; D unresolved. Germline V CDR1 and CDR2: SGHRS, YFSETQ. This CDR3 has 12 amino acids. V shed 5 bases and J shed 4 bases, with 10 bases lying between them.

The genes are TRBV19 and TRBJ2-1; D perhaps matches TRBD2 (6 bases). Germline loops: CDR1 LNHDA, CDR2 SQIVND (reference sequence). V gave up 2 bases and J gave up 5 bases, with 16 bases separating them. The CDR3 extends over 16 amino acids. CDR3 nucleotide sequence: TGTGCCAGTAGTATAAGGGCGGGGAGTTCCAACAATGAGCAGTTCTTC. Its translation: CASSIRAGSSNNEQFF.

The V call is TRBV7-3, the J call TRBJ2-7; D not resolved. The CDR3 has 15 amino acids. From germline, CDR1 is SGHTA and CDR2 FQGTGA. V shed 5 bases and J shed 2 bases, with 16 bases lying between them. The CDR3 sequence: CASSQVVLPAYEQYF. CDR3 coding DNA: TGTGCCAGCAGCCAAGTCGTCCTGCCCGCCTACGAGCAGTACTTC.

V usage is TRBV2 and J usage is TRBJ2-7; D not certain. V was clipped by 0 bases and J by 0 bases, with 12 bases between them. Germline lookup yields CDR1 SNHLY and CDR2 FYNNEI. The CDR3 spans 16 residues. CDR3 sequence (DNA): TGTGCCAGCAGTGAAGCGCTCAAGGTGGTCTCCTACGAGCAGTACTTC. It codes for CASSEALKVVSYEQYF.

CDR3 DNA sequence: TGTGCCAGCACCACTAGCGGGAGTCCCCCCGAGCAGTACTTC. It yields the protein CASTTSGSPPEQYF. The rearrangement uses TRBV7-9 and TRBJ2-7; TRBD2 agrees at 11 bases. Losses at the gene ends were 7 bases for V and 6 bases for J; bases not matched to a gene: 8. From germline, CDR1 is SEHNR and CDR2 FQNEAQ (reference sequence). The CDR3 contains 14 residues.

The chain links TRBV20-1 to TRBJ2-7, with D perhaps matching TRBD1 or TRBD2 (5 bases each). Germline lookup yields CDR1 DFQATT and CDR2 SNEGSKA (reference sequence). V was shortened by 5 bases and J by 2 bases, with 7 bases between the two germline ends. The CDR3 sequence is 11 residues long. The CDR3 loop reads CSALGPYEQYF. CDR3 bases: TGCAGTGCTTTGGGACCCTACGAGCAGTACTTC.

The chain joins TRBV5-4 to TRBJ1-6, with TRBD1 as a possible D gene (6 bases). Germline V gives CDR1 SGHNT, CDR2 YYREEE (reference sequence). Deletions cut 2 bases from V and 9 bases from J, with 15 bases between. The CDR3 runs 15 residues. The chain's CDR3 is CASSLSGAAGSPLHF. The CDR3 region has the DNA TGTGCCAGCAGCTTATCGGGGGCTGCGGGTTCACCCCTCCACTTT.

This sequence joins TRBV11-2 and TRBJ2-5, with D possibly matching TRBD2 (6 bases). From germline, CDR1 is SGHAT and CDR2 FQNNGV. This CDR3 comprises 16 residues. The V end was cut by 5 bases, the J end by 3 bases, with 19 bases between. CDR3 loop: CASSVQSGTAKETQYF. In DNA, the CDR3 is TGTGCCAGCAGCGTGCAGTCCGGGACTGCTAAAGAGACCCAGTACTTC.

The chain is built from TRBV30 and TRBJ1-2, with D possibly matching TRBD1 (5 bases). CDR3 length: 13 amino acids. Germline lookup yields CDR1 GTSNPN and CDR2 SVGIG (reference sequence). Between the trimmed V and J ends, which lost 3 bases and 5 bases, there was a span of 13 bases. The CDR3 DNA reads as TGTGCCTGGAGAACTACCGGGACTTATGGCTACACCTTC. Amino acids: CAWRTTGTYGYTF.

The chain recombines TRBV18 with TRBJ2-1; TRBD1 aligns across 12 bases. Germline V lookup: CDR1 KGHSH, CDR2 LQKENI. The CDR3 runs to 18 residues. The V segment lost 3 bases and the J segment 6 bases; nucleotides outside the gene matches: 12. CDR3 DNA: TGTGCCAGCTCACCGGTTTCTAGGGGACAGGGGGCGCTCAATGAGCAGTTCTTC. Its translation is CASSPVSRGQGALNEQFF.

The chain is built from TRBV9 and TRBJ2-3; 7 nucleotides match TRBD2. The germline CDR1 and CDR2 sequences are SGDLS and YYNGEE. After removal of 0 bases from V and 4 bases from J, the junction contained 8 bases not matched to a gene. The CDR3 is 16 amino acids. Here the CDR3 DNA reads TGTGCCAGCAGCGTAGCGCCAGCGGGGTGGGCAGATACGCAGTATTTT. This translates into CASSVAPAGWADTQYF. Combining the CDR3 with reference TRBV9 and TRBJ2-3 gives the whole variable domain DSGVTQTPKHLITATGQRVTLRCSPRSGDLSVYWYQQSLDQGLQFLIQYYNGEERAKGNILERFSAQQFPDLHSELNLSSLELGDSALYFCASSVAPAGWADTQYFGPGTRLTVL.